The source of this TCR beta chain is a study of blood T cell repertoires in COVID-19 (dated by TCRdb to 2018 to 2020). The study in broad terms: The collaborator samples originated in the United States, Italy and Spain and spanned the acute and convalescent phases of COVID-19. The sample metadata nearly always contained a de-identified subject ID, COVID-19 status, age in years and sex. Where available, HLA class I and class II types were obtained from metadata supplied by the sample provider rather than from assay-based typing. The repertoires were made available in a free public database intended to serve as a resource for research on the immune response to SARS-CoV-2. Subjects who had been exposed to COVID-19, were actively infected with it, or had recovered from it provided the deeply sampled blood TCRbeta repertoires that made up the dataset. Samples were obtained from the ongoing ImmuneRACE study (first 160 participants) and from approximately 1,200 subjects provided by 6 global collaborators. The prospective study material was composed of cDNA or gDNA derived from T cells, B-cell-depleted T cells, or PBMCs. The research as a whole found: How much clinical and demographic metadata was included differed by source and by participant, and the metadata was provided uncurated.

Whole blood was collected in K2EDTA tubes by collaborating institutions according to the institutions' own protocols. For TCRbeta analysis, collaborators shipped samples in one of three forms: frozen whole blood, isolated PBMCs, or DNA extracted from either of those sample types. The germline V gene encodes CDR1 GTSNPN and CDR2 SVGIG (reference sequence). The CDR3 contains 13 residues, cysteine and phenylalanine counted. Just the 39-base CDR3 DNA is kept, in frame starting at base 1. V is cut back by 2 bases and J by 4 bases, with 2 bases in the junction unmatched. TCRbeta CDR3 regions were amplified from genomic DNA by means of the immunoSEQ Assay, a bias-controlled multiplex PCR. Regarding the original processing steps: The number of nucleated cells in each sample was estimated by amplification of reference gene primers within the assay. To quantify the absolute abundance of each unique TCRbeta CDR3 rearrangement, sequence reads were collapsed and filtered. Productive Simpson clonality was computed per sample as the square root of Simpson's diversity index over productive rearrangements. In its TCRdb copy, this immuneACCESS table keeps in-frame sequences only and misses some clones. Where compared with another copy, unresolved V genes explain less than half of these, and the others have no known cause. D and trimming were read from the DNA, whereas the V and J calls and clone size are those reported in that table. Here the sample has about 150,000 clones; approximately 86% occur a single time. In total, the top ten clones hold approximately 3.5% of the sample.

A note on this clone: This receptor's antigen is unknown. No clone much larger than this one lies a single base away; base qualities are absent.

Specimen: peripheral blood. Recombination joined TRBV30 with TRBJ2-7, with 10 bases in between that match TRBD1. This TCR came from a man between 65 and 85 years old with acute or convalescent COVID-19. CDR3 protein: CAWSPGQGYEQYF. The nucleotides are TGTGCCTGGAGTCCGGGACAGGGGTACGAGCAGTACTTC. With the rest looked up from the reference TRBV30 and TRBJ2-7 genes rather than sequenced, the full variable domain is SQTIHQWPATLVQPVGSPLSLECTVEGTSNPNLYWYRQAAGRGLQLLFYSVGIGQISSEVPQNLSASRPQDRQFILSSKKLLLSDSGFYLCAWSPGQGYEQYFGPGTRLTVT.